Below, 27 T cell receptor beta chains from the same sample are listed, as sequenced in a study of early T cells in non-severe SARS-CoV-2 infection. TCRdb re-derived calls from the 5' RACE reads in MiXCR, one entry per CDR3 protein. This table has some 110,000 distinct CDR3 sequences, about 16% appearing once. Sequenced: whole blood. These receptors were collected from an adult who was a healthcare worker with PCR-confirmed SARS-CoV-2 infection or an uninfected control (not recorded which).

This clonotype was found once. The chain couples TRBV13 to TRBJ1-3; TRBD1 is a possible D gene (6 bases). This CDR3 spans 19 amino acids. The V gene's germline CDR1 is PRHDT and CDR2 FYEKMQ (reference sequence). V shed 1 base and J shed 0 bases, with 19 bases lying between them. CDR3 sequence (DNA): TGTGCCAGCAGCTTAGCCTTGGGACAAACGTACCTCTCTGGAAACACCATATATTTT. Translated, it gives CASSLALGQTYLSGNTIYF.

This clonotype was detected ten times or more. The chain combines TRBV3-1 with TRBJ1-2, with D uncertain. CDR3 length: 12 amino acids. V gave up 5 bases and J gave up 1 base, with 5 bases separating them. Germline CDR1 and CDR2: LGHDT and YNNKEL (reference sequence). In nucleotides, the CDR3 is TGTGCCAGCAGCGGGGATAACTATGGCTACACCTTC. Amino acids: CASSGDNYGYTF.

This clonotype showed up just a few times. Here the CDR3 DNA reads TGCAGTGCTAGAGAGGGGACCCAAACTCGTGAGCAGTACTTC. This translates into CSAREGTQTREQYF. V and J are TRBV20-1 and TRBJ2-7; D may match TRBD1 or TRBD2 (5 bases each). This CDR3 has 14 residues. The V gene lost 0 bases and the J gene lost 7 bases, with 16 bases spanning the gap. Germline V CDR1 and CDR2: DFQATT, SNEGSKA (reference sequence).

In this sample, this clonotype turned up a few times. The chain joins TRBV30 to TRBJ2-2, with TRBD1 matching 7 bases. The CDR3 length is 15 residues. Germline CDR1 GTSNPN, CDR2 SVGIG (reference sequence). V shed 4 bases, J shed 1 base, and the junction held 6 bases outside the gene matches. This chain's CDR3 is CAWTLRTGNTGELFF. CDR3 DNA: TGTGCCTGGACCCTTCGGACAGGGAACACCGGGGAGCTGTTTTTT.

This chain uses TRBV12-3 or TRBV12-4 with TRBJ1-3; D is perhaps TRBD1 (6 bases). The CDR3 length is 13 residues. V lost 5 bases and J 7 bases, leaving 12 bases between the germline ends. CDR3 amino acids: CASSLGQWNTIYF. CDR3 sequence (DNA): TGTGCCAGCAGTCTCGGACAGTGGAACACCATATATTTT.

In its sample, this clonotype was seen many times. This chain links TRBV7-9 with TRBJ2-2; D gene uncertain. V lost 8 bases and J 7 bases, leaving 11 bases between the germline ends. There are 12 residues in the CDR3. Germline V lookup: CDR1 SEHNR, CDR2 FQNEAQ (reference sequence). The CDR3 loop is CASGLVGGELFF. The CDR3 DNA is TGTGCCAGCGGGCTGGTGGGCGGGGAGCTGTTTTTT.

This clonotype was found many times. The chain recombines TRBV3-1 with TRBJ2-4; D is ambiguous. Trimming took off 2 bases at V and 0 bases at J, with 5 bases between the two ends. This CDR3 has 14 residues. CDR1 and CDR2 from the germline V gene are LGHDT and YNNKEL (reference sequence). This CDR3 is CASSQRLAKNIQYF. CDR3 DNA: TGTGCCAGCAGCCAAAGGTTAGCCAAAAACATTCAGTACTTC.

This chain joins TRBV2 and TRBJ2-3; 8 positions agree with TRBD2. The CDR3 loop spans 12 amino acids. The junction had 3 bases not matched to a gene; V was cut back by 8 bases and J by 5 bases. Germline values: CDR1 SNHLY, CDR2 FYNNEI. The CDR3: CASRGGKDTQYF. The CDR3 DNA sequence: TGTGCCAGCCGGGGGGGGAAAGATACGCAGTATTTT.

The chain combines TRBV24-1 with TRBJ2-5, with 7 bases identical to TRBD1. This CDR3 region has 15 residues. Germline-derived CDR1 and CDR2 are KGHDR and SFDVKD. V gave up 4 bases and J gave up 5 bases; unmatched junction bases: 9. CDR3 sequence reads: CATSDPRDSMETQYF. CDR3 DNA: TGTGCCACCAGTGACCCACGGGACAGTATGGAGACCCAGTACTTC.

This clonotype appeared a few times. The chain has TRBV4-2 and TRBJ1-5; D is possibly TRBD1 (6 bases). Germline values: CDR1 LGHNA, CDR2 YNFKEQ. This CDR3 is 15 amino acids long. Between the trimmed V and J ends, which lost 0 bases and 5 bases, there was a span of 11 bases. CDR3 sequence reads: CASSQEDRSDQPQHF. DNA of the CDR3: TGTGCCAGCAGCCAAGAGGACAGATCAGATCAGCCCCAGCATTTT.

The gene calls are TRBV9 and TRBJ1-3; D gene uncertain. V dropped 2 bases and J dropped 8 bases, with 17 bases sitting between them. The CDR3 has 15 amino acids. Germline V lookup: CDR1 SGDLS, CDR2 YYNGEE. The CDR3 protein is CASSVSNRPEDTIYF. CDR3 coding DNA: TGTGCCAGCAGCGTTTCGAACAGACCCGAGGACACCATATATTTT.

This clonotype was recorded only once. V gene TRBV20-1 combines with J gene TRBJ2-7, with 8 bases lining up with TRBD2. Unmatched junction bases numbered 6, after V lost 6 bases and J lost 2 bases. The CDR3 is 13 residues long. Germline values: CDR1 DFQATT, CDR2 SNEGSKA (reference sequence). The DNA of the CDR3 is TGCAGTGCCCAACGGGGGGGAACCTACGAGCAGTACTTC. Protein sequence: CSAQRGGTYEQYF.

This clonotype was found a few times. The gene calls are TRBV6-1 and TRBJ2-2; no definite D call. The CDR3 contains 16 residues. CDR1 and CDR2 from the germline V gene are MNHNS and SASEGT. Deletions cut 2 bases from V and 2 bases from J, with 12 bases between. CDR3 coding DNA: TGTGCCAGCAGTGAATCGCTCAGAGTCAACACCGGGGAGCTGTTTTTT. Its translation is CASSESLRVNTGELFF.

The J gene is TRBJ2-7, the V gene TRBV3-1; no firm D call. V lost 0 bases and J 5 bases, leaving 8 bases between the germline ends. Germline V gives CDR1 LGHDT, CDR2 YNNKEL (reference sequence). CDR3 length: 13 residues. CDR3 region: CASSQDTLNEQYF. CDR3 DNA: TGTGCCAGCAGCCAAGATACGTTAAACGAGCAGTACTTC.

There are many counts of this clonotype. The chain uses TRBV7-9 and TRBJ1-2; possibly TRBD1 for D (5 bases). The CDR3 consists of 13 residues. The germline V and J ends were trimmed by 3 bases and 6 bases, with 11 bases remaining between them. Germline V gene lookup returns CDR1 SEHNR and CDR2 FQNEAQ (reference sequence). DNA for the CDR3: TGTGCCAGCAGCTTTTTTCAGGGAGATGGCTACACCTTC. Amino acid sequence: CASSFFQGDGYTF.

The table lists this clonotype with many counts. The chain uses TRBV28 and TRBJ1-6; 7 nucleotides line up with TRBD1. With V trimmed by 8 bases and J by 0 bases, 4 bases remained unmatched. This CDR3 is built from 15 residues. Germline CDR1 and CDR2: MDHEN and SYDVKM. In nucleotides, the CDR3 is TGTGCCAGCGTAACAGGGGACTCCTATAATTCACCCCTCCACTTT. It is translated as CASVTGDSYNSPLHF. Filled out from reference TRBV28 and TRBJ1-6, the complete variable domain reads DVKVTQSSRYLVKRTGEKVFLECVQDMDHENMFWYRQDPGLGLRLIYFSYDVKMKEKGDIPEGYSVSREKKERFSLILESASTNQTSMYLCASVTGDSYNSPLHFGNGTRLTVT.

The V gene is TRBV3-1, the J gene TRBJ2-1; no definite D call. The CDR3 length is 12 residues. V gave up 4 bases and J gave up 8 bases, with 9 bases separating them. CDR1 is LGHDT, CDR2 YNNKEL, per germline (reference sequence). As DNA, the CDR3 is TGTGCCAGCAGCCTAAACGGGCATGAGCAGTTCTTC. Translation gives CASSLNGHEQFF.

Many counts were recorded for this clonotype. The J gene is TRBJ2-5, the V gene TRBV5-1; 10 nucleotides align to TRBD2. This CDR3 has 16 amino acids. Trimming cost V 0 bases and J 2 bases; bases outside gene matches: 4. Germline V CDR1 and CDR2: SGHRS, YFSETQ. The CDR3 DNA is TGCGCCAGCAGCTTGGATGCTAGCGGGGGACAAGAGACCCAGTACTTC. Its translation: CASSLDASGGQETQYF. The full variable domain, in which reference TRBV5-1 and TRBJ2-5 provide the parts outside the CDR3, is KAGVTQTPRYLIKTRGQQVTLSCSPISGHRSVSWYQQTPGQGLQFLFEYFSETQRNKGNFPGRFSGRQFSNSRSEMNVSTLELGDSALYLCASSLDASGGQETQYFGPGTRLLVL.

This clonotype was seen only once. The chain combines TRBV7-2 with TRBJ2-7; D gene ambiguous. Germline-derived CDR1 and CDR2 are SGHTA and FQGNSA. Deletions cut 4 bases from V and 7 bases from J, with 14 bases between. The CDR3 is 13 amino acids. The CDR3 reads CASSSGMAAEQYF. CDR3 in DNA: TGTGCCAGCAGCTCAGGTATGGCGGCGGAGCAGTACTTC.

This clonotype was counted only a few times. CDR3 loop: CAISQSYNEQFF. As DNA, the CDR3 is TGTGCCATCAGCCAGAGTTACAATGAGCAGTTCTTC. V is TRBV10-3 and J is TRBJ2-1; D unresolved. CDR1 and CDR2 (germline): ENHRY, SYGVKD. The V end lost 6 bases, the J end lost 4 bases, and 7 bases lay between the germline ends. CDR3 length: 12 amino acids.

This rearrangement joins TRBV5-4 to TRBJ2-5; D unclear. V was trimmed by 1 base and J by 4 bases, leaving 8 bases between them. Germline V gives CDR1 SGHNT, CDR2 YYREEE (reference sequence). The CDR3 is 13 residues long. The CDR3 region is CASSLRASETQYF. CDR3 DNA: TGTGCCAGCAGCTTGAGGGCATCAGAGACCCAGTACTTC.

CDR3 nucleotide sequence: TGTGCCAGCAGTCCCGGGACAGGGCACGGGGAGCTGTTTTTT. Amino acids: CASSPGTGHGELFF. The chain recombines TRBV12-3 or TRBV12-4 with TRBJ2-2; 9 bases line up with TRBD1. This CDR3 has 14 residues. V shed 5 bases and J 7 bases; nucleotides not matched to a gene: 5.

The chain couples TRBV6-5 to TRBJ1-5; D uncertain. There are 15 residues in the CDR3. V was clipped by 5 bases and J by 0 bases, with 11 bases between them. Germline V gives CDR1 MNHEY, CDR2 SVGAGI. As DNA, the CDR3 is TGTGCCAGCAGTCCAAGACACTCTAGCAATCAGCCCCAGCATTTT. This translates into CASSPRHSSNQPQHF.

In this sample, this clonotype turned up a few times. This chain uses TRBV6-1 with TRBJ1-2, with D uncertain. This CDR3 spans 14 amino acids. V was clipped by 7 bases and J by 4 bases, with 16 bases between them. The V gene's germline CDR1 is MNHNS and CDR2 SASEGT. CDR3 residues: CASNREAGGYGYTF. Here the CDR3 DNA reads TGTGCCAGCAATCGCGAGGCCGGCGGCTATGGCTACACCTTC.

This clonotype was seen a handful of times. This chain links TRBV2 with TRBJ2-7; D might be TRBD1 (5 bases). There are 13 residues in the CDR3. Trimming removed 3 bases from V and 3 bases from J, with 9 bases in between. Germline CDR1 reads SNHLY; CDR2 reads FYNNEI. CDR3: CASSEAGRYEQYF. For the CDR3, the DNA is TGTGCCAGCAGTGAGGCAGGGCGCTACGAGCAGTACTTC.

Regarding this clonotype: A much larger clone differs by one base, so this may be a read error. The V gene is TRBV12-3 or TRBV12-4, the J gene TRBJ2-2; a weak D match, TRBD1 (5 bases). CDR3 length: 15 amino acids. Trimming pared 6 bases from V and 3 bases from J, leaving 14 bases between. The CDR3 sequence is CASSPQGEDTGELFF. In DNA form, the CDR3 reads TGTGCCAGCAGCCCCCAAGGGGAAGACACCGGGGAGCTGTTTTTT.

This clonotype was observed a few times. The chain combines TRBV6-6 with TRBJ2-7, with TRBD1 identical over 11 bases. This CDR3 is 14 amino acids long. V trimming: 8 bases; J trimming: 4 bases; junction bases outside the gene matches: 7. Per germline, CDR1 MNHNY and CDR2 SVGAGI (reference sequence). CDR3 in amino acids: CASFAGTGGYEQYF. As DNA, the CDR3 is TGTGCCAGCTTTGCCGGGACAGGGGGGTACGAGCAGTACTTC.